This T cell receptor beta chain derives from a study of cytomegalovirus exposure and HLA in healthy donors. Across the whole study: An early release of data contained roughly 86 million unique TCRs, which came from HLA-typed donors.

General study results and limits: Many donors carried some public TCRs, although rarity characterized most TCR sequences. For presence/absence analyses, sequencing depth was assumed to be roughly uniform across donors.

The V and J ends lost 5 bases and 3 bases respectively, with 17 bases between them. The CDR3 totals 15 residues. Germline V lookup: CDR1 SGHNT, CDR2 YENEEA. The PCR made use of 60 Vbeta and 13 Jbeta primers. Clones were sequenced by immunoSEQ multiplex PCR, and TCRdb holds only the in-frame ones, with some missing. The sample includes approximately 150,000 clones, almost 80% of them seen just once. About this clone itself: The target antigen is unknown.

Specimen: PBMCs. This sequence was found in a man aged 35 to 55 in good health and CMV-seropositive. The chain is built from TRBV11-3 and TRBJ2-7; D is possibly TRBD1 (6 bases). CDR3: CASSKQGPSDYEQYF. The DNA for the CDR3 is TGTGCCAGCAGCAAACAGGGCCCCTCCGACTACGAGCAGTACTTC.